Presented here are 10 T cell receptor beta chains from one specimen sequenced in a study of CD8 T cells in Susac syndrome. Roughly 0.45 to 1 ug RNA was reverse transcribed with random hexamers. Via MiXCR, TCRdb re-called the immunoSEQ multiplex PCR reads, giving one row per CDR3 protein. Of tens of thousands of distinct CDR3 sequences in the sample, approximately 93% are singletons; the top ten hold approximately 0.45%. The specimen sequenced was CD8+ T cells from PBMCs. These receptors came from a human donor with Susac syndrome.

The genes are TRBV29-1 and TRBJ2-3, with a tentative D call TRBD1 (5 bases). The CDR3 totals 15 residues. Between the trimmed V and J ends, which lost 4 bases and 4 bases, there was a span of 18 bases. From germline, CDR1 is SQVTM and CDR2 ANQGSEA. Here the CDR3 reads CSVGGRGSGADTQYF. CDR3 nucleotides: TGCAGCGTTGGGGGAAGGGGCTCTGGAGCAGATACGCAGTATTTT.

The genes are TRBV11-2 and TRBJ2-5; 9 nucleotides match TRBD1. V lost 1 base to trimming and J lost 5 bases; unmatched junction nucleotides: 5. Germline loops: CDR1 SGHAT, CDR2 FQNNGV. This CDR3 comprises 15 residues. This CDR3 is CASSLGTGGGETQYF. The CDR3 bases are TGTGCCAGCAGCTTAGGAACAGGGGGCGGGGAGACCCAGTACTTC.

V usage is TRBV12-3 or TRBV12-4 and J usage is TRBJ2-1; 7 positions agree with TRBD2. The trim removed 3 bases at V and 2 bases at J, leaving 4 bases unmatched. CDR3 length: 15 residues. This CDR3 reads CASSFRAGPYNEQFF. The DNA of the CDR3 is TGTGCCAGCAGTTTTCGAGCGGGGCCCTACAATGAGCAGTTCTTC.

The chain uses TRBV15 and TRBJ1-6; 8 positions match TRBD1. J was trimmed by 5 bases and V by 4 bases; bases with no gene match: 4. This CDR3 spans 15 amino acids. Per germline, CDR1 LNHNV and CDR2 YYDKDF (reference sequence). The CDR3 loop is CATSTDRGHNSPLHF. The CDR3 nucleotides are TGTGCCACCAGCACCGACAGGGGACATAATTCACCCCTCCACTTT.

The V and J genes are TRBV25-1 and TRBJ1-2; D is unclear. This CDR3 has 11 amino acids. Trimming took off 5 bases at V and 6 bases at J, with 7 bases between the two ends. CDR1 MGHDK and CDR2 SYGVNS come from the germline V gene. The CDR3 loop reads CASSQRHGYTF. Here the CDR3 DNA reads TGTGCCAGCAGTCAGAGGCATGGCTACACCTTC.

The chain links TRBV4-1 to TRBJ2-7; D is possibly TRBD1 (6 bases). Germline V lookup: CDR1 MGHRA, CDR2 YSYEKL. The CDR3 covers 16 residues. Trimming pared 2 bases from V and 6 bases from J, leaving 20 bases between. The CDR3 is CASSQSKGVLLGEQYF. DNA for the CDR3: TGCGCCAGCAGCCAAAGTAAGGGGGTACTGCTCGGCGAGCAGTACTTC.

The rearrangement links TRBV24-1 to TRBJ2-3, with a tentative D call TRBD1 (6 bases). Germline V CDR1 and CDR2: KGHDR, SFDVKD. This CDR3 has 14 amino acids. Trimming took 4 bases from V and 3 from J, leaving 10 bases between them. For the CDR3, the DNA is TGTGCCACCAGTGACCACCAGGGGACAGATACGCAGTATTTT. Residues: CATSDHQGTDTQYF.

The genes are TRBV7-9 and TRBJ2-5; TRBD2 might be the D (6 bases). This CDR3 contains 18 residues. Trimming took off 5 bases at V and 4 bases at J, with 26 bases between the two ends. Germline CDR1 is SEHNR and CDR2 is FQNEAQ (reference sequence). The CDR3 sequence is CASSIRRGVSGARETQYF. In DNA form, the CDR3 reads TGTGCCAGCAGCATCCGCCGCGGGGTTTCGGGAGCGAGAGAGACCCAGTACTTC.

The V call is TRBV2, the J call TRBJ1-5; possibly TRBD1 for D (6 bases). Germline values: CDR1 SNHLY, CDR2 FYNNEI. V was clipped by 3 bases and J by 4 bases, with 13 bases between them. The CDR3 totals 15 residues. The CDR3 loop reads CASSERGQLNQPQHF. For the CDR3, the DNA is TGTGCCAGCAGTGAGCGGGGGCAGCTAAATCAGCCCCAGCATTTT.

This clonotype has only one observation. The V and J genes are TRBV19 and TRBJ2-3; D not certain. In germline, CDR1 is LNHDA, CDR2 SQIVND (reference sequence). V lost 3 bases and J lost 3, with 4 bases in between. The CDR3 spans 12 residues. The CDR3 sequence: CASSIGTDTQYF. CDR3 sequence (DNA): TGTGCCAGTAGTATTGGGACAGATACGCAGTATTTT.